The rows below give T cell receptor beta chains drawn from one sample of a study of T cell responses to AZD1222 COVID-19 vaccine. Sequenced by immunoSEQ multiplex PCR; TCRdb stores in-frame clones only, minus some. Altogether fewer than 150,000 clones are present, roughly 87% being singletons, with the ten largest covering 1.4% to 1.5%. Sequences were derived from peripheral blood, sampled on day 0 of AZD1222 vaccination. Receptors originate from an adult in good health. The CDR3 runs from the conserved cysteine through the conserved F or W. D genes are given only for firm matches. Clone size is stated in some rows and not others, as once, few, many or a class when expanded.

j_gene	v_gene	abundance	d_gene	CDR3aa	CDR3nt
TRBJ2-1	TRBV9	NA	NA	CASSQRSNTNEQFF	TGTGCCAGCAGCCAGCGGTCAAATACCAATGAGCAGTTCTTC
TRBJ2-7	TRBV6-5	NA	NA	CASSYRGREYEQYF	TGTGCCAGCAGTTACCGGGGAAGGGAGTACGAGCAGTACTTC
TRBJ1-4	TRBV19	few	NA	CASRHLGTNEKLFF	TGTGCCTCGAGGCACCTCGGGACTAATGAAAAACTGTTTTTT
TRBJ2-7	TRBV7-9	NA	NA	CASSRDAEQYF	TGTGCCAGCAGCCGGGATGCCGAGCAGTACTTC
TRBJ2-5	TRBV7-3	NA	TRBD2	CAMGLAETQYF	TGTGCCATGGGACTAGCGGAGACCCAGTACTTC
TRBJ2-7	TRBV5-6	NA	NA	CASSLAGGRASEQYF	TGTGCCAGCAGCTTGGCCGGAGGCAGGGCATCCGAGCAGTACTTC
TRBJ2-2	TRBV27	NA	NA	CASSGVLGHDTGELFF	TGTGCCAGCAGTGGGGTTTTGGGACACGACACCGGGGAGCTGTTTTTT
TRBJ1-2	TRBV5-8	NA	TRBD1	CASSLRTGVHGYTF	TGTGCCAGCAGCTTGCGGACAGGGGTACATGGCTACACCTTC
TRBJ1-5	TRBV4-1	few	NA	CASSQGWNNRDPSDGNQPQHF	TGCGCCAGCAGCCAAGGATGGAATAACAGGGACCCTTCTGATGGCAATCAGCCCCAGCATTTT
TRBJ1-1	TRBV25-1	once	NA	CASSGASGSLNTEAFF	TGTGCCAGCAGTGGGGCTTCGGGCAGCTTGAACACTGAAGCTTTCTTT
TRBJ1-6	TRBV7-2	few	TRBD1	CASSPGGGDSPLHF	TGTGCCAGCAGCCCCGGAGGGGGCGATTCACCCCTCCACTTT